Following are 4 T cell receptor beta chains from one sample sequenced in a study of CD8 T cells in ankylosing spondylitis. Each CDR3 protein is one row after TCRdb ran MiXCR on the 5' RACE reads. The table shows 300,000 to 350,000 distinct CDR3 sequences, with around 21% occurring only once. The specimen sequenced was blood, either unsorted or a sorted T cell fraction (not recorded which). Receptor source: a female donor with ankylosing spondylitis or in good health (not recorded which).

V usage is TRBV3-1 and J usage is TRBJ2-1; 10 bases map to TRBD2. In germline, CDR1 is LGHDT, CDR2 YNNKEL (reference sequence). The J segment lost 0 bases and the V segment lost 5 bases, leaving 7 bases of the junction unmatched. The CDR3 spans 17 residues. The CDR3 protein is CASSYRIAGGSYNEQFF. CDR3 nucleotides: TGTGCCAGCAGCTACCGTATAGCGGGAGGCTCCTACAATGAGCAGTTCTTC.

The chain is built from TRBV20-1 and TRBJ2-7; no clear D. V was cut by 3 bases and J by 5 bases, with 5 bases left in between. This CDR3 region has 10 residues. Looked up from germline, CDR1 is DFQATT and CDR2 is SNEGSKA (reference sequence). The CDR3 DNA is TGCAGTGCTAGGACCGACGAGCAGTACTTC. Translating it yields CSARTDEQYF.

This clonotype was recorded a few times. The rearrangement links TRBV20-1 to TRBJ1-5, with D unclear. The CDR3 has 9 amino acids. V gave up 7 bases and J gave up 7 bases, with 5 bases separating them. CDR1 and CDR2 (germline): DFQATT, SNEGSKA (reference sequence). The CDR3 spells CSGGQPQHF. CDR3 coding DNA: TGCAGTGGGGGACAGCCCCAGCATTTT.

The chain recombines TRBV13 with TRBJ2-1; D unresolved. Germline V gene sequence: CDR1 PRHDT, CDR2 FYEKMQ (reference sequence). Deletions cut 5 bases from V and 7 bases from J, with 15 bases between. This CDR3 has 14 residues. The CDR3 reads CASSPVLVRNEQFF. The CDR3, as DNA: TGTGCCAGCAGCCCCGTGCTAGTCAGGAATGAGCAGTTCTTC.